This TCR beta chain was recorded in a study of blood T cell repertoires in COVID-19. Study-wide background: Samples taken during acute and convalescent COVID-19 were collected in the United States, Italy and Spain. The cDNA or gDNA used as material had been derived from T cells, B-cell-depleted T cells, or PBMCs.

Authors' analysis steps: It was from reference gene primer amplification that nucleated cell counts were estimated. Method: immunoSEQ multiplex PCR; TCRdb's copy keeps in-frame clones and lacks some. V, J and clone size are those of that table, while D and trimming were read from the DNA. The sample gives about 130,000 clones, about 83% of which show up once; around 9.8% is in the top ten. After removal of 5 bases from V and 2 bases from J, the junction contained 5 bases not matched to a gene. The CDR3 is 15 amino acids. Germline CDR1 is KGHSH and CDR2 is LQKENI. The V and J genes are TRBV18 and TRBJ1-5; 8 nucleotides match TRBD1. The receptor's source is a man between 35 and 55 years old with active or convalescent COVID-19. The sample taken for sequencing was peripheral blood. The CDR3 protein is CASSLGQAGNQPQHF. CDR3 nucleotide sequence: TGTGCCAGCTCATTGGGACAGGCCGGCAATCAGCCCCAGCATTTT.